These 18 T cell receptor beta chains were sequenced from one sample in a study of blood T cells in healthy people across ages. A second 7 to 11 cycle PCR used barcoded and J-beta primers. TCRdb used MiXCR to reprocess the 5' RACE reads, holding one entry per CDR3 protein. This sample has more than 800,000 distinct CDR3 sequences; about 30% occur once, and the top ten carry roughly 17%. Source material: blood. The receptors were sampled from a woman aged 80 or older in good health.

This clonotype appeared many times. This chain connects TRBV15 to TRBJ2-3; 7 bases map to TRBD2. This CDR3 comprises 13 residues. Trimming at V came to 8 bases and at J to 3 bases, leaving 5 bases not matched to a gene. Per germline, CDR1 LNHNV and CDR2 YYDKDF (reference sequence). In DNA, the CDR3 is TGTGCCACCGGGCGGGGGAGAACAGATACGCAGTATTTT. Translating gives CATGRGRTDTQYF.

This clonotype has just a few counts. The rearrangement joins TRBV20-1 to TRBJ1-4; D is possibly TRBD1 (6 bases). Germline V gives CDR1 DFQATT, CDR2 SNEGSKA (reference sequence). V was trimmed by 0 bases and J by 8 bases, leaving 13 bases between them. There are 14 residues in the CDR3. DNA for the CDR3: TGCAGTGCTAGAGATCAACAGGGAAGCGAAAAACTGTTTTTT. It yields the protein CSARDQQGSEKLFF.

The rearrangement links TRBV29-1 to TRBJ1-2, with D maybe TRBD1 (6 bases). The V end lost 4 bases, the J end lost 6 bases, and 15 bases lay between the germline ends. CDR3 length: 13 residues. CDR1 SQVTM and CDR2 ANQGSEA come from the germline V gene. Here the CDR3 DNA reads TGCAGCGTTGGTTTAGTCAGGGGTCATGGCTACACCTTC. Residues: CSVGLVRGHGYTF.

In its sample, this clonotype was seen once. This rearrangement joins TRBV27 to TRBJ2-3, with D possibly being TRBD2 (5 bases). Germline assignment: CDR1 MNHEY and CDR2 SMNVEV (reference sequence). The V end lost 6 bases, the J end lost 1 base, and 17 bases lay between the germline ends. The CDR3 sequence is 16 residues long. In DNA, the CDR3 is TGTGCCAGCAGCACACACCGGGATTTCGGCACAGATACGCAGTATTTT. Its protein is CASSTHRDFGTDTQYF.

For the CDR3, the DNA is TGCGCCAGCAGCCAAGGAGATGGGGCAGCGAGAGGCTACACCTTC. It is translated as CASSQGDGAARGYTF. This chain uses TRBV4-1 with TRBJ1-2; a possible D gene is TRBD1 (5 bases). The CDR3 is 15 amino acids. The germline V gene has CDR1 MGHRA and CDR2 YSYEKL. The V end lost 1 base, the J end lost 8 bases, and 17 bases lay between the germline ends.

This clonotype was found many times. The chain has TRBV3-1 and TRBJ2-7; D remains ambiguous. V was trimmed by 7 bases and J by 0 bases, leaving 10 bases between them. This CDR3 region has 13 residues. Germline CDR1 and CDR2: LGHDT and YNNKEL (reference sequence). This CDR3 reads CASTGVSSYEQYF. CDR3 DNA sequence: TGTGCCAGCACGGGTGTTTCCTCCTACGAGCAGTACTTC.

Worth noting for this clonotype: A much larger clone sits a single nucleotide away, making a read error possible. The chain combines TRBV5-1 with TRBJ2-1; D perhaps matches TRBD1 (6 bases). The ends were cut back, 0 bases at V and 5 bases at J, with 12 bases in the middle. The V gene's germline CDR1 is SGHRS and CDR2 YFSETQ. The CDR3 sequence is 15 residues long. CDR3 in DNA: TGCGCCAGCAGCTTGGGGGACAAGGGGGACAATGAGCAGTTCTTC. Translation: CASSLGDKGDNEQFF.

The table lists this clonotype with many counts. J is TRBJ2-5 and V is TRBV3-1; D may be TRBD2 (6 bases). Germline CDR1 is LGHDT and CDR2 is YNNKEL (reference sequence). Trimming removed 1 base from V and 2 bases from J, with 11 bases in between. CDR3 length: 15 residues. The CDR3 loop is CASSQVPGTQETQYF. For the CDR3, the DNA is TGTGCCAGCAGCCAAGTTCCCGGGACTCAAGAGACCCAGTACTTC.

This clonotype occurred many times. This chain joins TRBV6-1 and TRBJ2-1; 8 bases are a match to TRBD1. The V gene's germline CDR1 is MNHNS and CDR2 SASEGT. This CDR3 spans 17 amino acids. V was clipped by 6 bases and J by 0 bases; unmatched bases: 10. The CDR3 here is CASRKSQGASSYNEQFF. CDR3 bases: TGTGCCAGCAGGAAGTCTCAGGGGGCCAGCTCCTACAATGAGCAGTTCTTC.

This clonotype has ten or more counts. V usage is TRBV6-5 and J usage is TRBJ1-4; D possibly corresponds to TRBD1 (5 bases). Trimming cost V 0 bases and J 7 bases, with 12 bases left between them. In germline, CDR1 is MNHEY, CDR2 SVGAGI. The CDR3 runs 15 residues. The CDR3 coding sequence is TGTGCCAGCAGTTACTCAAGGGGAGGGAGTGAAAAACTGTTTTTT. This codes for CASSYSRGGSEKLFF.

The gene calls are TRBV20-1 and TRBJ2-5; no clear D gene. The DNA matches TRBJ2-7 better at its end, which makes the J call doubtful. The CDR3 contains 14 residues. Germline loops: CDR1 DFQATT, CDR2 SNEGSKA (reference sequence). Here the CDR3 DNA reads TGCAGTGCTAGGGACCCCGGATTAACCTACGAGCAGTACTTC. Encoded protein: CSARDPGLTYEQYF.

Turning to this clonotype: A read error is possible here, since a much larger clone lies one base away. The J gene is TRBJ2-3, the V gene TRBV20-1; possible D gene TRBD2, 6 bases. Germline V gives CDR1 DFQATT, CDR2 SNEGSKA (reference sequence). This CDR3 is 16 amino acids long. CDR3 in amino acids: CSAPGVGRTSTDTRYF. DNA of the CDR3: TGCAGTGCTCCGGGGGTCGGGAGAACTAGCACAGATACGCGGTATTTT.

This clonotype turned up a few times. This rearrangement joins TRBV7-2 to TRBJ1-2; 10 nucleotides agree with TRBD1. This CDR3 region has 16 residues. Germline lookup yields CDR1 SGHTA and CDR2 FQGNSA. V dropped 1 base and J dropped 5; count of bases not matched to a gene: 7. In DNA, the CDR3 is TGTGCCAGCAGCTTAGTGGGGACAGGGGACGAATATGGCTACACCTTC. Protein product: CASSLVGTGDEYGYTF.

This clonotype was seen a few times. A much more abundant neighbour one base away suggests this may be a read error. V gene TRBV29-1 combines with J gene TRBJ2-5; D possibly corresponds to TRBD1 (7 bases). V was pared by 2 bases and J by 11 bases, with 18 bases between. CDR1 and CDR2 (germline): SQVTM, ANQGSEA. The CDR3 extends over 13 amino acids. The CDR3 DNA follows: TGCAGCGTTGAACAGACAGGGAGGAGGGAGCAGTACTTC. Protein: CSVEQTGRREQYF.

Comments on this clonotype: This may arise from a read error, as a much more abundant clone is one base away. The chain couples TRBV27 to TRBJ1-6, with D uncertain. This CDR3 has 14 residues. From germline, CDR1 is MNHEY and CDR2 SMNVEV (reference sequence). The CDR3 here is CASRAPSYSSPLHF. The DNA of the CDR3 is TGTGCCAGCAGAGCCCCCTCCTATAGTTCACCCCTCCACTTT.

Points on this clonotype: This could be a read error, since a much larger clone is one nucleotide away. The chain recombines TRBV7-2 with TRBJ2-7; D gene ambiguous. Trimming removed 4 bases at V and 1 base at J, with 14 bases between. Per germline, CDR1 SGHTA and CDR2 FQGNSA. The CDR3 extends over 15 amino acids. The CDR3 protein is CASSSNPNGSYEQYF. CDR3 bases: TGTGCCAGCAGCTCCAACCCCAACGGTTCCTACGAGCAGTACTTC.

CDR3 DNA: TGCGCCAGCAGTGAGTCGAGGTCAGAATTCTATGGCTACACCTTC. Its translation: CASSESRSEFYGYTF. The chain has TRBV10-1 and TRBJ1-2; no clear D gene. The V gene's germline CDR1 is WNHNN and CDR2 SYGVQD (reference sequence). The CDR3 has 15 residues. V lost 0 bases to trimming and J lost 4 bases, with 12 bases between them.

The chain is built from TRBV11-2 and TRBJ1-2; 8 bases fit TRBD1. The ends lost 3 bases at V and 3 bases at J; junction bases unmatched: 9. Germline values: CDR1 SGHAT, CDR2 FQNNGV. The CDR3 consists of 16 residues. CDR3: CASSLTRQGLHYGYTF. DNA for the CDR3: TGTGCCAGCAGCTTGACTAGACAGGGGTTACACTATGGCTACACCTTC.